This TCR beta chain is drawn from a study of T-cell memory formation after mild COVID-19. V was shortened by 5 bases and J by 3 bases, with 14 bases between the two germline ends. The CDR3 length is 15 residues. Germline V gives CDR1 SGHVS, CDR2 FQNEAQ. MiXCR, applied by TCRdb to the 5' RACE reads, yields one record per CDR3 protein. Here the sample spans 400,000 or so distinct CDR3 sequences, 15% to 25% being singletons. The V call is TRBV7-8, the J call TRBJ2-1, with a weak D call TRBD2 (6 bases). The source of this sequence is an adult woman who had mild COVID-19 (a few samples of this study predate the infection). Cell type and time point are not known. The sequencing input was PBMCs or a T cell subset sorted from them (not recorded which). For the CDR3, the DNA is TGTGCCAGCAGCCCGGGGGACTTCATCTACAATGAGCAGTTCTTC. Amino acid sequence: CASSPGDFIYNEQFF.